This record concerns one T cell receptor beta chain sequence. The data are from a study of long-term antiretroviral therapy in people with HIV. Samples were assayed with immunoSEQ v3.0 at survey level. The method was immunoSEQ multiplex PCR; TCRdb's version includes in-frame clones alone and lacks a portion of them. The profile shows 9,500 to 15,000 clones, roughly 77% of them singletons. This CDR3 has 14 residues. Trimming took 5 bases from V and 8 from J; bases not matched to a gene: 10. Germline CDR1 is MDHEN and CDR2 is SYDVKM. This specimen consisted of unsorted PBMCs, obtained 3 to 3.2 years before starting antiretroviral therapy. V gene TRBV28 combines with J gene TRBJ1-2, with 8 bases that match TRBD1. The source of this sequence is a man aged 40-49 years with HIV. The DNA for the CDR3 is TGTGCCAGCAGTATTCCTCCAGGGGGCGCGGGCTACACCTTC. This sequence encodes CASSIPPGGAGYTF.